This entry lists 32 T cell receptor beta chains sequenced from one sample in a study of regulatory T cells in long-lasting Graves disease. Construction of TCR beta libraries relied on iRepertoire HTBI primers and on Arm-PCR targeting CDR3 regions. MiXCR, applied by TCRdb to the multiplex PCR reads, yields one record per CDR3 protein. The repertoire holds 350,000 to 500,000 distinct CDR3 sequences, with around 15% as singletons. Stated time point: newly diagnosed GD, antithyroid drugs for less than 3 months. Preparation of the TCR library used RNA extracted from PBMCs. The data also belong to a second study, concerning T cells in Graves' hyperthyroidism and ophthalmopathy.

Specimen: peripheral blood mononuclear cells (PBMCs), collected at new diagnosis, from a patient treated with antithyroid drugs. The origin of the receptors is a woman between 45 and 60 years old with Graves disease.

This clonotype was counted ten times or more. This chain connects TRBV27 to TRBJ2-7, with a weak D call TRBD2 (5 bases). With 2 bases removed from V and 2 bases from J, the gap between germline ends came to 13 bases. This CDR3 has 15 residues. Per germline, CDR1 MNHEY and CDR2 SMNVEV (reference sequence). The DNA of the CDR3 is TGTGCCAGCAGTTTAGGTCCTAGCTGGACCTACGAGCAGTACTTC. It codes for CASSLGPSWTYEQYF.

This clonotype was observed at least ten times. The chain links TRBV6-1 to TRBJ2-2; 9 nucleotides agree with TRBD2. Looked up from germline, CDR1 is MNHNS and CDR2 is SASEGT. With 7 bases clipped from V and 5 bases from J, the junction kept 11 bases outside the gene matches. This CDR3 region has 16 residues. The CDR3 is CASKPAGGPGTGELFF. The CDR3 DNA sequence: TGTGCCAGCAAACCTGCGGGAGGGCCGGGTACCGGGGAGCTGTTTTTT.

The chain carries TRBV19 and TRBJ2-7, with D possibly being TRBD2 (5 bases). The CDR3 is made up of 14 amino acids. The ends were cut back, 7 bases at V and 7 bases at J, with 20 bases in the middle. In germline, CDR1 is LNHDA, CDR2 SQIVND (reference sequence). CDR3 DNA: TGTGCCAGTACCAGCCCATCCACGACTACGGAGCAGTACTTC. Amino acid sequence: CASTSPSTTTEQYF.

With respect to this clonotype: A read error is possible here, since a much larger clone lies one base away. The chain recombines TRBV7-9 with TRBJ2-5; D may be TRBD1 or TRBD2 (5 bases each). V was trimmed by 4 bases and J by 3 bases, leaving 27 bases between them. The CDR3 length is 19 residues. From germline, CDR1 is SEHNR and CDR2 FQNEAQ (reference sequence). CDR3 DNA sequence: TGTGCCAGCAGCTATAGGAGGTTGGCCTTGGCAGGGCCAGAAGAGACCCAGTACTTC. Its translation is CASSYRRLALAGPEETQYF.

This clonotype was counted many times. This sequence joins TRBV2 and TRBJ1-5; D is ambiguous. Deletions cut 4 bases from V and 4 bases from J, with 14 bases between. The CDR3 sequence is 15 residues long. Germline V gene lookup returns CDR1 SNHLY and CDR2 FYNNEI. CDR3 amino acids: CASSGWAGRNQPQHF. CDR3 nucleotides: TGTGCCAGCAGTGGGTGGGCGGGCAGGAATCAGCCCCAGCATTTT.

The V and J genes are TRBV27 and TRBJ2-4; 9 bases are shared with TRBD1. The germline V gene encodes CDR1 MNHEY and CDR2 SMNVEV (reference sequence). The V gene end was trimmed by 5 bases and the J gene end by 8 bases; junction bases not matched to a gene: 10. The CDR3 is 15 residues long. For the CDR3, the DNA is TGTGCCAGCAGTCCCCCCGGGACAGGGCGGGACATTCAGTACTTC. It translates to CASSPPGTGRDIQYF.

The chain is built from TRBV11-1 and TRBJ2-5; 10 bases map to TRBD1. The CDR3 covers 15 residues. The germline V gene encodes CDR1 SGHAT and CDR2 FQDESV (reference sequence). With V trimmed by 5 bases and J by 5 bases, 8 bases remained unmatched. The CDR3 DNA reads as TGTGCCAGCAGCCCCGGGACAGGGGTGTTCGAGACCCAGTACTTC. This gives the protein CASSPGTGVFETQYF.

This clonotype has ten or more counts. The chain uses TRBV11-2 and TRBJ1-1, with a possible D match to TRBD1 (6 bases). CDR1 is SGHAT, CDR2 FQNNGV, per germline. This CDR3 comprises 14 residues. The V gene lost 6 bases and the J gene lost 1 base, with 12 bases spanning the gap. CDR3 bases: TGTGCCAGCAGGGAGGGACATTCGAACACTGAAGCTTTCTTT. Translated, it gives CASREGHSNTEAFF. The full variable domain, its missing parts supplied by reference TRBV11-2 and TRBJ1-1, is EAGVAQSPRYKIIEKRQSVAFWCNPISGHATLYWYQQILGQGPKLLIQFQNNGVVDDSQLPKDRFSAERLKGVDSTLKIQPAKLEDSAVYLCASREGHSNTEAFFGQGTRLTVV.

V usage is TRBV24-1 and J usage is TRBJ2-1, with 10 bases aligning to TRBD1. Trimming took 3 bases from V and 8 from J; bases not matched to a gene: 6. The CDR3 contains 15 residues. Germline lookup yields CDR1 KGHDR and CDR2 SFDVKD. The CDR3 nucleotides are TGTGCCACCAGTGATACCGGGACAGGGGTGGATGAGCAGTTCTTC. This encodes CATSDTGTGVDEQFF.

The chain links TRBV7-8 to TRBJ1-5; weak D call: TRBD1 (5 bases). Trimming removed 4 bases at V and 2 bases at J, with 15 bases between. The CDR3 contains 16 residues. Germline lookup yields CDR1 SGHVS and CDR2 FQNEAQ. In DNA, the CDR3 is TGTGCCAGCAGCTCTTTGAAAGGACATCGCAATCAGCCCCAGCATTTT. It codes for CASSSLKGHRNQPQHF.

This clonotype was counted between two and nine times. The V call is TRBV19, the J call TRBJ1-1; 8 nucleotides match TRBD1. CDR1 LNHDA and CDR2 SQIVND come from the germline V gene (reference sequence). CDR3 size: 15 residues. After removal of 3 bases from V and 5 bases from J, the junction contained 8 bases not matched to a gene. CDR3 nucleotides: TGTGCCAGTAGTATGTATGAGACAGGGGCGACTGAAGCTTTCTTT. It codes for CASSMYETGATEAFF.

In its sample, this clonotype was seen a few times. V and J are TRBV29-1 and TRBJ1-1; possibly TRBD1 for D (5 bases). Germline CDR1 SQVTM, CDR2 ANQGSEA. Trimming pared 5 bases from V and 4 bases from J, leaving 8 bases between. The CDR3 is 11 residues long. CDR3 DNA: TGCAGCGTTTATGGGGGCACTGAAGCTTTCTTT. It translates to CSVYGGTEAFF. Complete variable domain (other parts from reference TRBV29-1 and TRBJ1-1): SAVISQKPSRDICQRGTSLTIQCQVDSQVTMMFWYRQQPGQSLTLIATANQGSEATYESGFVIDKFPISRPNLTFSTLTVSNMSPEDSSIYLCSVYGGTEAFFGQGTRLTVV.

This clonotype was picked up many times. V usage is TRBV12-3 or TRBV12-4 and J usage is TRBJ2-5, with D perhaps TRBD2 (5 bases). The V end was cut by 3 bases, the J end by 4 bases, with 9 bases between. The CDR3 totals 13 residues. In DNA, the CDR3 is TGTGCCAGCAGTTTTGTGACTACAGAGACCCAGTACTTC. As protein: CASSFVTTETQYF.

This clonotype was detected many times. The chain has TRBV11-2 and TRBJ1-2; a weak D match, TRBD1 (6 bases). Per the germline V gene, CDR1 is SGHAT and CDR2 is FQNNGV. V was cut by 2 bases and J by 7 bases, with 23 bases left in between. The CDR3 is made up of 17 amino acids. Written as DNA, the CDR3 is TGTGCCAGCAGCTTACCCCCGAGGGGAGGGGGAACGGGTGGCTACACCTTC. It yields the protein CASSLPPRGGGTGGYTF.

This clonotype appeared once. V usage is TRBV5-4 and J usage is TRBJ2-1; a possible D gene is TRBD2 (5 bases). V was shortened by 2 bases and J by 4 bases, with 16 bases between the two germline ends. CDR1 and CDR2 (germline): SGHNT, YYREEE (reference sequence). The CDR3 has 16 amino acids. CDR3 nucleotides: TGTGCCAGCAGCTTAAGCGGACCAGTGTTATACAATGAGCAGTTCTTC. It encodes CASSLSGPVLYNEQFF.

This clonotype was detected only a few times. The chain joins TRBV19 to TRBJ2-3; tentatively, D is TRBD1 or TRBD2 (5 bases each). The ends were cut back, 1 base at V and 4 bases at J, with 9 bases in the middle. Germline V gene data show CDR1 as LNHDA and CDR2 as SQIVND (reference sequence). The CDR3 length is 14 residues. CDR3 in amino acids: CASSIGLGADTQYF. The CDR3 DNA is TGTGCCAGTAGTATAGGCTTGGGGGCAGATACGCAGTATTTT.

This clonotype was counted many times. The rearrangement joins TRBV6-2 or TRBV6-3 to TRBJ1-2, with 8 bases fitting TRBD1. The CDR3 contains 14 residues. The germline V gene has CDR1 MNHEY and CDR2 SVGEGT. After removal of 2 bases from V and 4 bases from J, the junction contained 3 bases not matched to a gene. The DNA for the CDR3 is TGTGCCAGCAGTTACCCGGGACAGGCCTATGGCTACACCTTC. Translating gives CASSYPGQAYGYTF.

The CDR3 DNA follows: TGCGCCAGCAGCTCGACCTGGACAGGGGATGGTGAGCAGTACTTC. It translates to CASSSTWTGDGEQYF. The chain carries TRBV5-1 and TRBJ2-7; 9 positions agree with TRBD1. Germline CDR1 and CDR2: SGHRS and YFSETQ. The CDR3 runs to 15 residues. V shed 3 bases, J shed 7 bases, and the junction held 11 bases outside the gene matches.

This clonotype was seen at least ten times. V gene TRBV5-1 combines with J gene TRBJ1-1; 8 nucleotides agree with TRBD1. The CDR3 sequence is 14 residues long. The trim removed 0 bases at V and 6 bases at J, leaving 4 bases unmatched. Germline V gene lookup returns CDR1 SGHRS and CDR2 YFSETQ. In DNA form, the CDR3 reads TGCGCCAGCAGCTTGGGACAGGGGCGGTCTGAAGCTTTCTTT. It specifies CASSLGQGRSEAFF. The full variable domain, with the rest looked up from reference TRBV5-1 and TRBJ1-1, is KAGVTQTPRYLIKTRGQQVTLSCSPISGHRSVSWYQQTPGQGLQFLFEYFSETQRNKGNFPGRFSGRQFSNSRSEMNVSTLELGDSALYLCASSLGQGRSEAFFGQGTRLTVV.

About this clonotype: This clone may be a read error of a much larger clone one base away. V is TRBV5-1 and J is TRBJ2-1; the D is unclear. Germline V gene data show CDR1 as SGHRS and CDR2 as YFSETQ. This CDR3 has 13 amino acids. The CDR3 protein is CASSSPVYNEEFF. CDR3 DNA sequence: TGCGCCAGCAGCTCCCCGGTCTACAATGAGGAGTTCTTC.

This clonotype was observed a few times. V gene TRBV5-1 combines with J gene TRBJ1-2, with 8 bases lining up with TRBD1. Per germline, CDR1 SGHRS and CDR2 YFSETQ. CDR3 size: 13 residues. The V and J ends lost 4 bases and 7 bases, in that order; junction bases with no gene match: 6. DNA of the CDR3: TGCGCCAGCAGCAAGGACAGGGCTTCTGGCTACACCTTC. Its protein is CASSKDRASGYTF.

The rearrangement links TRBV6-1 to TRBJ1-5; D unresolved. CDR1 MNHNS and CDR2 SASEGT come from the germline V gene. The CDR3 covers 16 residues. V lost 3 bases, J lost 0 bases, and 12 bases lay in between. The CDR3 sequence is CASSELEPYSNQPQHF. DNA for the CDR3: TGTGCCAGCAGTGAGTTGGAGCCCTATAGCAATCAGCCCCAGCATTTT.

This clonotype was counted ten times or more. This rearrangement joins TRBV5-6 to TRBJ2-1; D possibly corresponds to TRBD2 (6 bases). V lost 3 bases and J lost 7, with 14 bases in between. The CDR3 is made up of 14 amino acids. Germline V CDR1 and CDR2: SGHDT, YYEEEE. The CDR3 reads CASSSTGVPNEQFF. The CDR3 region has the DNA TGTGCCAGCAGCTCGACGGGAGTGCCAAATGAGCAGTTCTTC.

This clonotype was picked up many times. The V and J genes are TRBV2 and TRBJ1-5; 9 bases align to TRBD1. The germline CDR1 and CDR2 sequences are SNHLY and FYNNEI. The V segment lost 6 bases and the J segment 3 bases; nucleotides outside the gene matches: 0. The CDR3 extends over 13 amino acids. CDR3 DNA: TGTGCCAGCAGACAGGGGGCCAATCAGCCCCAGCATTTT. It encodes CASRQGANQPQHF.

This clonotype was seen only a few times. The genes are TRBV5-1 and TRBJ2-2, with 7 bases aligning to TRBD1. The V segment lost 8 bases and the J segment 0 bases; nucleotides outside the gene matches: 7. The CDR3 has 15 residues. CDR1 and CDR2 (germline): SGHRS, YFSETQ. The CDR3, as DNA: TGCGCCAGTCGAGAGGGGGCAGCGAACACCGGGGAGCTGTTTTTT. This codes for CASREGAANTGELFF. Full variable domain (outside the CDR3, taken from reference TRBV5-1 and TRBJ2-2): KAGVTQTPRYLIKTRGQQVTLSCSPISGHRSVSWYQQTPGQGLQFLFEYFSETQRNKGNFPGRFSGRQFSNSRSEMNVSTLELGDSALYLCASREGAANTGELFFGEGSRLTVL.

This clonotype was detected only a few times. The chain carries TRBV9 and TRBJ2-5, with 7 bases aligning to TRBD2. The CDR3 spans 18 residues. Unmatched junction bases numbered 14, after V lost 0 bases and J lost 3 bases. Germline-derived CDR1 and CDR2 are SGDLS and YYNGEE. The CDR3 loop is CASSVGREGYRVKETQYF. The CDR3 nucleotides read TGTGCCAGCAGCGTAGGCAGGGAGGGGTATCGAGTGAAAGAGACCCAGTACTTC.

In the case of this clonotype: With a much larger clone just one base away, this may be a read error. The genes are TRBV7-2 and TRBJ2-7; 9 bases align to TRBD1. The CDR3 has 15 amino acids. Germline V gene lookup returns CDR1 SGHTA and CDR2 FQGNSA. The CDR3 sequence is CASSLWDRDTYKQYF. In nucleotides, the CDR3 is TGTGCCAGCAGCTTATGGGACAGGGACACCTACAAGCAGTACTTC.

V usage is TRBV5-1 and J usage is TRBJ1-1, with D tentatively TRBD1 (5 bases). This CDR3 has 14 residues. Germline CDR1 and CDR2: SGHRS and YFSETQ. V was pared by 0 bases and J by 6 bases, with 12 bases between. Written as DNA, the CDR3 is TGCGCCAGCAGCTTGGGCCAGGGTTCTTCTGAAGCTTTCTTT. It encodes CASSLGQGSSEAFF.

This clonotype has just a few counts. One end of the junction does not line up with germline, which may come from a read error. V is TRBV7-7 and J is TRBJ2-1, with D possibly being TRBD2 (6 bases). The CDR3 is 15 amino acids. The germline gives CDR1 SSHAT, CDR2 FNYEAQ (reference sequence). The CDR3 coding sequence is TGTGCTAGCAGCTTAGGGACGGAGGGGTACAATGAGCAGTTCTTC. Residues: CASSLGTEGYNEQFF.

This clonotype showed up just a few times. The chain carries TRBV9 and TRBJ2-1; 12 bases align to TRBD2. V lost 3 bases and J lost 4; bases outside the gene matches: 2. Germline assignment: CDR1 SGDLS and CDR2 YYNGEE. The CDR3 loop spans 15 amino acids. CDR3 in amino acids: CASSATSGGYNEQFF. Written as DNA, the CDR3 is TGTGCCAGCAGCGCTACTAGCGGGGGGTACAATGAGCAGTTCTTC.

This clonotype came up many times. This chain joins TRBV7-2 and TRBJ2-7; 7 nucleotides agree with TRBD2. The CDR3 runs to 12 residues. J was trimmed by 4 bases and V by 8 bases; bases with no gene match: 5. Looked up from germline, CDR1 is SGHTA and CDR2 is FQGNSA. CDR3 coding DNA: TGTGCCAGCTCGAGGGGAGGGTACGAGCAGTACTTC. Translation: CASSRGGYEQYF.

This clonotype occurred many times. This sequence joins TRBV10-3 and TRBJ2-7; 8 nucleotides agree with TRBD1. With V trimmed by 0 bases and J by 3 bases, 7 bases remained unmatched. The CDR3 runs 16 residues. The germline V gene encodes CDR1 ENHRY and CDR2 SYGVKD. The CDR3 sequence is CAISESPGTGDYEQYF. As DNA, the CDR3 is TGTGCCATCAGTGAGTCCCCCGGGACAGGAGACTACGAGCAGTACTTC.